Each of the 31 T cell receptor beta chains below was sequenced from the same sample in a study of early stage breast cancer tumors. Data came from immunoSEQ multiplex PCR; TCRdb stores just in-frame clones and leaves some out. This table has just under 30,000 clones, 84% appearing once. Material: blood. These receptor sequences come from a person aged 50 to 59 with breast cancer.

The gene calls are TRBV13 and TRBJ1-4, with 9 bases matching TRBD1. J was trimmed by 6 bases and V by 2 bases; bases with no gene match: 4. CDR1 is PRHDT and CDR2 is FYEKMQ in the germline V gene (reference sequence). The CDR3 length is 15 residues. This chain's CDR3 is CASSLYGTGYEKLFF. The CDR3 bases are TGTGCCAGCAGCTTATACGGGACAGGGTATGAAAAACTGTTTTTT.

Written as DNA, the CDR3 is TGTGCCAGCAGCAACGGTCACCTCTACGAGCAGTACTTC. Amino acids: CASSNGHLYEQYF. The chain recombines TRBV21-1 with TRBJ2-7; TRBD2 is the table's D call and was not checked against the DNA. TRBV21-1 represents a pseudogene. CDR3 length equals 13 residues.

The rearrangement links TRBV13 to TRBJ2-3; D is perhaps TRBD1 or TRBD2 (6 bases each). CDR1 and CDR2 (germline): PRHDT, FYEKMQ (reference sequence). The CDR3 consists of 16 residues. V shed 5 bases and J shed 4 bases, with 19 bases lying between them. The CDR3 DNA reads as TGTGCCAGCAGCCCTGGGGGGACCGGGGGCCCAGATACGCAGTATTTT. It encodes CASSPGGTGGPDTQYF. Combining the CDR3 with reference TRBV13 and TRBJ2-3 gives the whole variable domain AAGVIQSPRHLIKEKRETATLKCYPIPRHDTVYWYQQGPGQDPQFLISFYEKMQSDKGSIPDRFSAQQFSDYHSELNMSSLELGDSALYFCASSPGGTGGPDTQYFGPGTRLTVL.

The J gene is TRBJ2-2, the V gene TRBV7-8; no clear D gene. Germline V gene sequence: CDR1 SGHVS, CDR2 FQNEAQ. V was clipped by 1 base and J by 6 bases, with 9 bases between them. There are 14 residues in the CDR3. The CDR3 spells CASSLDGIPGELFF. The CDR3 nucleotides read TGTGCCAGCAGCTTAGATGGGATTCCCGGGGAGCTGTTTTTT.

This chain links TRBV11-3 with TRBJ1-1; D ambiguous. The V end lost 3 bases, the J end lost 1 base, and 6 bases lay between the germline ends. Germline CDR1 is SGHNT and CDR2 is YENEEA. The CDR3 sequence is 13 residues long. Here the CDR3 DNA reads TGTGCCAGCAGCTTGACGCCGAACACTGAAGCTTTCTTT. Residues: CASSLTPNTEAFF.

V usage is TRBV18 and J usage is TRBJ1-6, with D tentatively TRBD1 (5 bases). The CDR3 length is 12 residues. Germline CDR1 and CDR2: KGHSH and LQKENI. The V and J ends lost 5 bases and 13 bases respectively, with 12 bases between them. The CDR3 loop reads CASSSGPNPLHF. CDR3 sequence (DNA): TGTGCCAGCTCATCGGGACCAAACCCCCTCCACTTT.

The chain recombines TRBV15 with TRBJ2-7; no clear D. V lost 0 bases and J lost 6, with 15 bases in between. Looked up from germline, CDR1 is LNHNV and CDR2 is YYDKDF (reference sequence). The CDR3 length is 15 residues. The CDR3 DNA reads TGTGCCACCAGCAGAGATTTTGCTGACTCGGGCGAGCAGTACTTC. As protein: CATSRDFADSGEQYF.

This sequence joins TRBV6-5 and TRBJ1-3, with D possibly TRBD1 on 5 matching bases. Per the germline V gene, CDR1 is MNHEY and CDR2 is SVGAGI. This CDR3 spans 14 amino acids. Trimming left V 5 bases short and J 0 bases short, with 8 bases between. CDR3 sequence: CASSLGASGNTIYF. The CDR3 DNA reads as TGTGCCAGCAGTCTAGGGGCCTCTGGAAACACCATATATTTT.

This chain joins TRBV7-3 and TRBJ2-1; TRBD1 or TRBD2 may be the D gene (5 bases each). V was shortened by 5 bases and J by 5 bases, with 10 bases between the two germline ends. The CDR3 runs to 13 residues. Germline CDR1 reads SGHTA; CDR2 reads FQGTGA. In nucleotides, the CDR3 is TGTGCCAGCAGCCCAGGGACCCACAATGAGCAGTTCTTC. It codes for CASSPGTHNEQFF.

This chain links TRBV19 with TRBJ2-3, with a weak D call TRBD2 (6 bases). CDR3 size: 13 residues. The V gene lost 0 bases and the J gene lost 8 bases, with 9 bases spanning the gap. Germline V lookup: CDR1 LNHDA, CDR2 SQIVND (reference sequence). The CDR3 DNA is TGTGCCAGTAGTATAGATTCCGGGGGTACGCAGTATTTT. Residues: CASSIDSGGTQYF.

This clone appeared a single time. V is TRBV7-2 and J is TRBJ2-2; 9 bases are shared with TRBD2. The germline V gene has CDR1 SGHTA and CDR2 FQGNSA. Losses at the gene ends were 5 bases for V and 8 bases for J; bases not matched to a gene: 12. CDR3 length equals 16 residues. Here the CDR3 reads CASSTGTSGLWGELFF. CDR3 DNA: TGTGCCAGCAGCACGGGAACTAGCGGGCTCTGGGGGGAGCTGTTTTTT.

V is TRBV10-2 and J is TRBJ1-5, with TRBD1 identical over 7 bases. Germline V gene lookup returns CDR1 WSHSY and CDR2 SAAADI. The CDR3 runs 14 residues. V was clipped by 6 bases and J by 4 bases; unmatched bases: 6. The CDR3 DNA reads as TGCGCCAGCAGAGTTACAGGGGATAATCAGCCCCAGCATTTT. Amino acids: CASRVTGDNQPQHF.

This clone was detected a few times. The chain couples TRBV18 to TRBJ2-5; maybe TRBD1 (5 bases). Germline CDR1 and CDR2: KGHSH and LQKENI. Trimming cost V 3 bases and J 5 bases, with 10 bases left between them. This CDR3 spans 13 amino acids. Here the CDR3 reads CASSPDSFETQYF. In DNA, the CDR3 is TGTGCCAGCTCACCCGACAGCTTCGAGACCCAGTACTTC.

This chain connects TRBV28 to TRBJ2-7; 9 nucleotides agree with TRBD1. The CDR3 contains 16 residues. V was pared by 6 bases and J by 5 bases, with 14 bases of the junction left unmatched. Germline CDR1 reads MDHEN; CDR2 reads SYDVKM. CDR3 in amino acids: CASSPPQGQGGNEQYF. The CDR3, as DNA: TGTGCCAGCAGCCCACCCCAGGGACAGGGTGGTAACGAGCAGTACTTC.

The chain has TRBV7-9 and TRBJ1-6; 12 bases match TRBD1. This CDR3 spans 16 amino acids. After removal of 1 base from V and 9 bases from J, the junction contained 4 bases not matched to a gene. Per the germline V gene, CDR1 is SEHNR and CDR2 is FQNEAQ (reference sequence). CDR3 DNA sequence: TGTGCCAGCAGCTTAGATGGGACAGGGGGCCGTTCACCCCTCCACTTT. It specifies CASSLDGTGGRSPLHF.

This clone was counted once. The chain links TRBV19 to TRBJ2-7; 10 positions match TRBD2. CDR3 size: 16 residues. Trimming took 3 bases from V and 2 from J; bases not matched to a gene: 7. Germline V gives CDR1 LNHDA, CDR2 SQIVND (reference sequence). CDR3 sequence (DNA): TGTGCCAGTAGTATGGCCGGGACTAGCGTGACCTACGAGCAGTACTTC. Protein sequence: CASSMAGTSVTYEQYF. Full variable domain (missing parts from reference TRBV19 and TRBJ2-7): DGGITQSPKYLFRKEGQNVTLSCEQNLNHDAMYWYRQDPGQGLRLIYYSQIVNDFQKGDIAEGYSVSREKKESFPLTVTSAQKNPTAFYLCASSMAGTSVTYEQYFGPGTRLTVT.

This rearrangement joins TRBV2 to TRBJ2-7; perhaps TRBD2 as D (6 bases). The CDR3 totals 12 residues. The ends were cut back, 6 bases at V and 7 bases at J, with 13 bases in the middle. Per germline, CDR1 SNHLY and CDR2 FYNNEI. CDR3 bases: TGTGCCAGCAGCGGGGGAGATGGGGAGCAGTACTTC. Translating gives CASSGGDGEQYF.

This clone was observed once. The gene calls are TRBV5-1 and TRBJ2-7; 10 bases are shared with TRBD2. J gave up 11 bases and V 0 bases, and 11 bases lay outside the gene matches. The CDR3 covers 15 residues. The germline gives CDR1 SGHRS, CDR2 YFSETQ. The CDR3 sequence: CASSLDLAGDSVEYF. The DNA of the CDR3 is TGCGCCAGCAGCTTGGACCTAGCGGGGGATTCAGTGGAGTACTTC.

V is TRBV15 and J is TRBJ2-7, with 10 bases fitting TRBD1. Germline trimming cut 2 bases from V and 4 bases from J; bases unmatched to any gene: 5. The CDR3 sequence is 15 residues long. Germline CDR1 and CDR2: LNHNV and YYDKDF (reference sequence). CDR3 DNA sequence: TGTGCCACCAGCAGATCCGGACAGGGGGGATACGAGCAGTACTTC. Translating gives CATSRSGQGGYEQYF.

CDR3 protein: CASSGRLAGSDTQYF. As DNA, the CDR3 is TGTGCCAGCAGTGGGCGGCTAGCGGGATCGGATACGCAGTATTTT. V is TRBV6-1 and J is TRBJ2-3; 9 bases map to TRBD2. There are 15 residues in the CDR3. Trimming at V came to 4 bases and at J to 6 bases, leaving 8 bases not matched to a gene. Germline V gene lookup returns CDR1 MNHNS and CDR2 SASEGT.

The genes are TRBV19 and TRBJ2-5; tentative D call: TRBD2 (6 bases). Germline CDR1 is LNHDA and CDR2 is SQIVND (reference sequence). With 6 bases removed from V and 5 bases from J, the gap between germline ends came to 13 bases. This CDR3 is built from 13 residues. CDR3: CASSFTSMETQYF. The CDR3 nucleotides read TGTGCCAGTAGCTTCACTAGCATGGAGACCCAGTACTTC.

The chain recombines TRBV9 with TRBJ1-2, with 7 bases lining up with TRBD1. This CDR3 is 16 amino acids long. Germline V lookup: CDR1 SGDLS, CDR2 YYNGEE. The trim removed 3 bases at V and 4 bases at J, leaving 12 bases unmatched. The CDR3: CASSALGPGGPYGYTF. As DNA, the CDR3 is TGTGCCAGCAGCGCCCTAGGGCCAGGGGGGCCCTATGGCTACACCTTC.

The chain joins TRBV2 to TRBJ1-5; TRBD1 matches 9 bases. Germline values: CDR1 SNHLY, CDR2 FYNNEI. This CDR3 has 16 amino acids. The J segment lost 6 bases and the V segment lost 6 bases, leaving 12 bases of the junction unmatched. The CDR3 coding sequence is TGTGCCAGCAGCTTTGACAGGGGGACCGGTCGTCAGCCCCAGCATTTT. This sequence encodes CASSFDRGTGRQPQHF. The full variable domain, in which reference TRBV2 and TRBJ1-5 provide the parts outside the CDR3, is EPEVTQTPSHQVTQMGQEVILRCVPISNHLYFYWYRQILGQKVEFLVSFYNNEISEKSEIFDDQFSVERPDGSNFTLKIRSTKLEDSAMYFCASSFDRGTGRQPQHFGDGTRLSIL.

This rearrangement joins TRBV4-3 to TRBJ2-7, with D possibly being TRBD2 (6 bases). Germline V gives CDR1 LGHNA, CDR2 YSLEER. The V end was cut by 0 bases, the J end by 3 bases, with 18 bases between. The CDR3 covers 17 residues. CDR3: CASSQDLQSGLNYEQYF. The CDR3 nucleotides read TGCGCCAGCAGCCAAGACCTACAGTCGGGACTGAACTACGAGCAGTACTTC.

This chain links TRBV29-1 with TRBJ2-2, with 10 nucleotides matching TRBD1. Trimming at V came to 4 bases and at J to 2 bases, leaving 1 base not matched to a gene. The CDR3 is 14 residues long. From germline, CDR1 is SQVTM and CDR2 ANQGSEA. The CDR3 protein is CSVGDRGNTGELFF. CDR3 DNA: TGCAGCGTTGGGGACAGGGGAAACACCGGGGAGCTGTTTTTT.

The chain employs TRBV27 and TRBJ2-7; D may be TRBD1 (5 bases). In germline, CDR1 is MNHEY, CDR2 SMNVEV (reference sequence). Trimming cost V 3 bases and J 2 bases, with 8 bases left between them. This CDR3 is 13 amino acids long. The CDR3 protein is CASSFTQAYEQYF. The CDR3 nucleotides are TGTGCCAGCAGTTTCACACAGGCCTACGAGCAGTACTTC.

The chain carries TRBV7-9 and TRBJ2-7, with D uncertain. The germline gives CDR1 SEHNR, CDR2 FQNEAQ (reference sequence). Trimming removed 4 bases from V and 2 bases from J, with 15 bases in between. The CDR3 has 15 amino acids. The CDR3 loop reads CASSSISEPPYEQYF. CDR3 bases: TGTGCCAGCAGCTCTATCAGCGAACCCCCCTACGAGCAGTACTTC.

The DNA for the CDR3 is TGTGCCAGCAGTTTTCAGTGGTCTAATGAAAAACTGTTTTTT. It yields the protein CASSFQWSNEKLFF. The chain joins TRBV27 to TRBJ1-4, with D unclear. Germline V gene sequence: CDR1 MNHEY, CDR2 SMNVEV (reference sequence). This CDR3 has 14 residues. Trimming shortened V by 3 bases and J by 3 bases, and 8 bases separated the two germline ends.

The chain couples TRBV18 to TRBJ2-2; 7 positions match TRBD2. Germline V CDR1 and CDR2: KGHSH, LQKENI. V shed 2 bases, J shed 4 bases, and the junction held 1 base outside the gene matches. The CDR3 is made up of 14 amino acids. The CDR3, as DNA: TGTGCCAGCTCACCAAGGGAGGGCACCGGGGAGCTGTTTTTT. It translates to CASSPREGTGELFF. Full variable domain (missing parts from reference TRBV18 and TRBJ2-2): NAGVMQNPRHLVRRRGQEARLRCSPMKGHSHVYWYRQLPEEGLKFMVYLQKENIIDESGMPKERFSAEFPKEGPSILRIQQVVRGDSAAYFCASSPREGTGELFFGEGSRLTVL.

The chain has TRBV5-4 and TRBJ1-4; tentative D call: TRBD1 (6 bases). Trimming stripped 0 bases from V and 5 bases from J, with 8 bases between. The CDR3 covers 14 residues. Germline V gene data show CDR1 as SGHNT and CDR2 as YYREEE (reference sequence). CDR3 amino acids: CASSLAGTNEKLFF. The CDR3 bases are TGTGCCAGCAGCTTGGCCGGGACAAATGAAAAACTGTTTTTT.

V usage is TRBV5-1 and J usage is TRBJ1-5; D possibly corresponds to TRBD1 (6 bases). V dropped 4 bases and J dropped 1 base, with 9 bases sitting between them. CDR3 length: 14 amino acids. Germline loops: CDR1 SGHRS, CDR2 YFSETQ. The CDR3 protein is CASSPTGSNQPQHF. Here the CDR3 DNA reads TGCGCCAGCAGCCCTACAGGGAGCAATCAGCCCCAGCATTTT.